This T cell receptor (beta chain) was identified in a study of blood T cell repertoires in COVID-19. Generated by immunoSEQ multiplex PCR, the TCRdb table keeps only in-frame clones and is missing some. The repertoire holds under 300,000 clones, with roughly 88% as singletons. This clone was counted a single time. CDR3 size: 17 residues. Germline V gene data show CDR1 as LGHNA and CDR2 as YNFKEQ. V lost 2 bases to trimming and J lost 0 bases; unmatched junction nucleotides: 6. Sequences were obtained from peripheral blood. The clonotype originates from an elderly man with acute or convalescent COVID-19. V gene TRBV4-2 combines with J gene TRBJ2-2; 7 bases map to TRBD2. As DNA, the CDR3 is TGTGCCAGCAGCCAACGCGGTGGGGGGGCGAACACCGGGGAGCTGTTTTTT. It yields the protein CASSQRGGGANTGELFF.